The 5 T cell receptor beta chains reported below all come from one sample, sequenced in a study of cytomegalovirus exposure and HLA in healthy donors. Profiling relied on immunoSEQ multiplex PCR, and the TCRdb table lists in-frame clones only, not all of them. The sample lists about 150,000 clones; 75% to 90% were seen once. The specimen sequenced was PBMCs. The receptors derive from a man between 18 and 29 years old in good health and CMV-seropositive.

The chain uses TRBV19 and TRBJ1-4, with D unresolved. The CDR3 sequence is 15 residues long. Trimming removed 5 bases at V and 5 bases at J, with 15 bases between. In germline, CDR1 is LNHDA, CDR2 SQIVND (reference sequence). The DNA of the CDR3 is TGTGCCAGTAGTTCCCAAACTCCGGGGAATGAAAAACTGTTTTTT. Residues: CASSSQTPGNEKLFF.

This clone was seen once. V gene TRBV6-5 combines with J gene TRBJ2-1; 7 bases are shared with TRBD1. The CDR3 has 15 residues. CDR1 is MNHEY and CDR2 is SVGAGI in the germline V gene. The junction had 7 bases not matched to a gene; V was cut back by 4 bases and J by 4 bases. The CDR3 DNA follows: TGTGCCAGCAGTTCAACCCTGACAGGGTACAATGAGCAGTTCTTC. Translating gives CASSSTLTGYNEQFF.

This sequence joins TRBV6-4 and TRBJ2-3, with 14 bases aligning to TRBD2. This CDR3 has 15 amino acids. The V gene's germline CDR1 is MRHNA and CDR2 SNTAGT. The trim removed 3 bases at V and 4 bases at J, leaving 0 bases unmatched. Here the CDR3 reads CASSEGLAGADTQYF. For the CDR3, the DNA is TGTGCCAGCAGTGAGGGACTAGCGGGAGCAGATACGCAGTATTTT.

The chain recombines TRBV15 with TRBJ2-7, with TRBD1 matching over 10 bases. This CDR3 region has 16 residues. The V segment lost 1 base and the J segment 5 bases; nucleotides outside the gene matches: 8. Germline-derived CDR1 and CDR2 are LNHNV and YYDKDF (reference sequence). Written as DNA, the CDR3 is TGTGCCACCAGCAGAGGGACCGGGACAGGGGACCACGAGCAGTACTTC. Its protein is CATSRGTGTGDHEQYF.

The CDR3 nucleotides read TGCGCCAGCAGCTTCACGGCTAGCGGGGCCCTCCAAGAGACCCAGTACTTC. Protein sequence: CASSFTASGALQETQYF. The chain joins TRBV5-1 to TRBJ2-5, with 9 nucleotides matching TRBD2. The germline V gene encodes CDR1 SGHRS and CDR2 YFSETQ. The CDR3 extends over 17 amino acids. J gave up 1 base and V 2 bases, and 9 bases lay outside the gene matches.